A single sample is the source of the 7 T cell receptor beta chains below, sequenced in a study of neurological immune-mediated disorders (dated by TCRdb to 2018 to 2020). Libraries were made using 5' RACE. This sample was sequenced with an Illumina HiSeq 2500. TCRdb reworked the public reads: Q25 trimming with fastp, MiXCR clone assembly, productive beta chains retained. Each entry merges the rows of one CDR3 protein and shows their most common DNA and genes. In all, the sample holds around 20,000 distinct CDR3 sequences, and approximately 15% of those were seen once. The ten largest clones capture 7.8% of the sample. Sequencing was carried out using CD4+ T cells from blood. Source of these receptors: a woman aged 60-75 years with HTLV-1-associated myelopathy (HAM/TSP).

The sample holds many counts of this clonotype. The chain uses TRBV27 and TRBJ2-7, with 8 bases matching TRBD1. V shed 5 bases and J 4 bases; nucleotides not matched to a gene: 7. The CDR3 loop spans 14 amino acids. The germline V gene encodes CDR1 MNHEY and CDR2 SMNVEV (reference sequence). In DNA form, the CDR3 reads TGTGCCAGCAGTCCTCAGGGGGCTTCGTACGAGCAGTACTTC. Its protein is CASSPQGASYEQYF.

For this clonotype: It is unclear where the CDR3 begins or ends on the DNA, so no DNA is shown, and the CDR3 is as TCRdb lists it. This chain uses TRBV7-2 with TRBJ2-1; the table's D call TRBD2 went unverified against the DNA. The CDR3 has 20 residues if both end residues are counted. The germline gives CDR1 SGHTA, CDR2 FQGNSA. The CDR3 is CASSFYICSADSGLINEQFF.

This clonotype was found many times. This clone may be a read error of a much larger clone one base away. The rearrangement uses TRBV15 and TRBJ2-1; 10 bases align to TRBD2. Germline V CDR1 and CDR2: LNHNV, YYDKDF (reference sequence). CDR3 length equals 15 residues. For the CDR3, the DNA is TGTGTCACCAGCAGAATCAGCGGGGGGGGTGATGAGCAGTTCTTC. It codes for CVTSRISGGGDEQFF.

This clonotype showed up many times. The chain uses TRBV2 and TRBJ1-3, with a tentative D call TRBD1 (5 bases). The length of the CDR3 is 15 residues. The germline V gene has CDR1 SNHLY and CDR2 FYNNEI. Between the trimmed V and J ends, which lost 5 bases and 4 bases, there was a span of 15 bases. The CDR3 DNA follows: TGTGCCAGCAGTCTTGGGGGTGCTGGAGGAAACACCATATATTTT. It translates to CASSLGGAGGNTIYF.

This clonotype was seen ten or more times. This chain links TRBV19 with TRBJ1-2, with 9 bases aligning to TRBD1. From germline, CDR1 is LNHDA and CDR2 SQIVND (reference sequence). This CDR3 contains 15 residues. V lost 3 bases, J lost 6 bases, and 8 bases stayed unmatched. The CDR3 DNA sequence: TGTGCCAGTAGTATCATTAACCGGGACAGGGATGGCTACACCTTC. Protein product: CASSIINRDRDGYTF.

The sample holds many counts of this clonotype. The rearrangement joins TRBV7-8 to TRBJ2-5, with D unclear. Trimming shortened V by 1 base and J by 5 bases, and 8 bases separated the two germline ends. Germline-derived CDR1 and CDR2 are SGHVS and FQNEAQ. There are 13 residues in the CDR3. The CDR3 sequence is CASSLGLWETQYF. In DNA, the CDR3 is TGTGCCAGCAGCTTAGGGCTATGGGAGACCCAGTACTTC.

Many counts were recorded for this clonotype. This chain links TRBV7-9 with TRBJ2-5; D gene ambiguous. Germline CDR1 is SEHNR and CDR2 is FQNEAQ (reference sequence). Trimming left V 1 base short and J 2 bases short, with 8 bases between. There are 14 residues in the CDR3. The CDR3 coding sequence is TGTGCCAGCAGCTTAGGGCTCGTTCAAGAGACCCAGTACTTC. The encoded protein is CASSLGLVQETQYF.